The source of this T cell receptor beta chain is a study of blood T cell repertoires in COVID-19. Seattle researchers signed up patients amid active infection and tracked them longitudinally. Germline values: CDR1 SGHTA, CDR2 FQGTGA. This CDR3 has 15 residues. V lost 1 base and J 5 bases, leaving 15 bases between the germline ends. The table came from immunoSEQ multiplex PCR; TCRdb's copy has only in-frame clones and leaves some out. The sample has about 410,000 clones, approximately 89% seen once. The clonotype comes from a woman between 35 and 50 years old with COVID-19, enrolled during active disease. The specimen sequenced was peripheral blood. The V call is TRBV7-3, the J call TRBJ2-7, with D perhaps matching TRBD1 (6 bases). The CDR3 loop reads CASSLNPQGNHEQYF. The CDR3, as DNA: TGTGCCAGCAGCTTAAATCCGCAGGGGAACCACGAGCAGTACTTC.